Following are 22 T cell receptor beta chains from one sample sequenced in a study of post-analysis software for immune sequencing data. Study-level findings and limits: In patients, about 5 TRBV segments were more frequent than in controls, with TRBV5-6, TRBV5-1 and TRBV20-1 among them.

Their target antigens are unknown. TCR beta libraries were prepared from cDNA with unique molecular identifiers. TCRdb independently ran MiXCR on the PCR reads; one entry per CDR3 protein. The data contain over 700,000 distinct CDR3 sequences, roughly 30% of them singletons. What was sequenced was blood. Receptors were obtained from a girl aged 10 to 17 with multiple sclerosis.

The chain links TRBV7-8 to TRBJ2-1; 10 bases fit TRBD1. CDR1 is SGHVS, CDR2 FQNEAQ, per germline. Losses at the gene ends were 4 bases for V and 6 bases for J; bases not matched to a gene: 9. This CDR3 has 16 amino acids. For the CDR3, the DNA is TGTGCCAGCAGCTACCTCCGGGACAGGGGCACCAATGAGCAGTTCTTC. Protein product: CASSYLRDRGTNEQFF.

This clonotype turned up a few times. The chain uses TRBV5-6 and TRBJ1-2; no firm D call. Trimming left V 0 bases short and J 4 bases short, with 13 bases between. Germline lookup yields CDR1 SGHDT and CDR2 YYEEEE. The CDR3 sequence is 15 residues long. DNA of the CDR3: TGTGCCAGCAGCTTGGGGGGAGGGTCGGCCTATGGCTACACCTTC. Residues: CASSLGGGSAYGYTF.

The J gene is TRBJ2-4, the V gene TRBV5-5; D is perhaps TRBD2 (7 bases). This CDR3 contains 16 residues. V was trimmed by 7 bases and J by 1 base, leaving 18 bases between them. CDR1 SGHKS and CDR2 YYEKEE come from the germline V gene (reference sequence). CDR3 DNA sequence: TGTGCCAGCGGCGTGGTTGGGGGGGCGGCCAAAAACATTCAGTACTTC. Translating it yields CASGVVGGAAKNIQYF.

The rearrangement uses TRBV7-2 and TRBJ2-4, with 7 bases identical to TRBD1. The CDR3 contains 17 residues. The trim removed 6 bases at V and 2 bases at J, leaving 13 bases unmatched. CDR1 is SGHTA and CDR2 is FQGNSA in the germline V gene. The DNA of the CDR3 is TGTGCCAGCAGTTCAACAGGGGTGGGGGTAACCAAAAACATTCAGTACTTC. Encoded protein: CASSSTGVGVTKNIQYF.

The chain couples TRBV3-1 to TRBJ2-3, with a tentative D call TRBD2 (6 bases). CDR3 length: 15 residues. Trimming stripped 0 bases from V and 2 bases from J, with 9 bases between. CDR1 and CDR2 (germline): LGHDT, YNNKEL (reference sequence). In nucleotides, the CDR3 is TGTGCCAGCAGCCAAGATACGGGGGTCACAGATACGCAGTATTTT. This encodes CASSQDTGVTDTQYF.

There are a few counts of this clonotype. This chain joins TRBV24-1 and TRBJ2-7, with D tentatively TRBD2 (6 bases). V gave up 5 bases and J gave up 3 bases, with 16 bases separating them. CDR1 is KGHDR and CDR2 is SFDVKD in the germline V gene. This CDR3 spans 15 amino acids. The CDR3 region is CATSAGGVERYEQYF. Written as DNA, the CDR3 is TGTGCCACCAGTGCCGGGGGTGTCGAACGCTACGAGCAGTACTTC.

The rearrangement links TRBV4-3 to TRBJ2-3; 12 bases line up with TRBD2. This CDR3 is built from 17 residues. The J segment lost 4 bases and the V segment lost 2 bases, leaving 7 bases of the junction unmatched. Germline V gene data show CDR1 as LGHNA and CDR2 as YSLEER. The CDR3 DNA reads as TGCGCCAGCAGCCAATTTAGGACTAGCGGGATAGCAGATACGCAGTATTTT. This sequence encodes CASSQFRTSGIADTQYF.

V is TRBV20-1 and J is TRBJ1-1; D might be TRBD1 (5 bases). Trimming took 5 bases from V and 5 from J, leaving 12 bases between them. The CDR3 totals 12 residues. The germline gives CDR1 DFQATT, CDR2 SNEGSKA (reference sequence). The DNA for the CDR3 is TGCAGTGCTCCAACAGGTTGGACTGAAGCTTTCTTT. Protein product: CSAPTGWTEAFF.

The chain uses TRBV10-3 and TRBJ1-4, with D unclear. The V end was cut by 1 base, the J end by 8 bases, with 14 bases between. The germline V gene encodes CDR1 ENHRY and CDR2 SYGVKD. The CDR3 has 15 residues. In DNA, the CDR3 is TGTGCCATCAGTGAGTGGGCAGGAGAAAGCGAAAAACTGTTTTTT. Its translation is CAISEWAGESEKLFF.

This clonotype was observed a handful of times. The chain employs TRBV27 and TRBJ2-1; D uncertain. In germline, CDR1 is MNHEY, CDR2 SMNVEV (reference sequence). The CDR3 sequence is 13 residues long. V gave up 2 bases and J gave up 8 bases, with 10 bases separating them. Here the CDR3 reads CASSLNGRHEQFF. In DNA, the CDR3 is TGTGCCAGCAGTTTAAACGGTCGGCATGAGCAGTTCTTC.

This clonotype has only a few counts. V usage is TRBV4-1 and J usage is TRBJ2-7, with D possibly being TRBD1 (6 bases). CDR1 is MGHRA and CDR2 is YSYEKL in the germline V gene. Trimming pared 0 bases from V and 3 bases from J, leaving 12 bases between. The CDR3 has 15 residues. The CDR3, as DNA: TGCGCCAGCAGCCAAGATCCCAACAGGGTCTACGAGCAGTACTTC. Translated, it gives CASSQDPNRVYEQYF.

The chain is built from TRBV29-1 and TRBJ2-5, with D possibly being TRBD1 (5 bases). V gave up 1 base and J gave up 5 bases, with 8 bases separating them. This CDR3 is 12 amino acids long. The germline CDR1 and CDR2 sequences are SQVTM and ANQGSEA. CDR3 region: CSVEAGLETQYF. CDR3 nucleotide sequence: TGCAGCGTTGAAGCAGGGTTGGAGACCCAGTACTTC.

Many counts were recorded for this clonotype. V and J are TRBV12-3 or TRBV12-4 and TRBJ2-3; possible D gene TRBD2, 5 bases. The CDR3 contains 14 residues. The ends were cut back, 6 bases at V and 2 bases at J, with 12 bases in the middle. For the CDR3, the DNA is TGTGCCAGCAGCCTCGCGGGCCCCACAGATACGCAGTATTTT. It translates to CASSLAGPTDTQYF.

The V call is TRBV4-1, the J call TRBJ1-5; D is unresolved. CDR3 length equals 16 residues. Trimming removed 2 bases at V and 0 bases at J, with 11 bases between. CDR1 and CDR2 (germline): MGHRA, YSYEKL. The DNA of the CDR3 is TGCGCCAGCAGCCAATTGATCCTCAATAGCAATCAGCCCCAGCATTTT. Translated: CASSQLILNSNQPQHF.

The rearrangement uses TRBV3-1 and TRBJ1-1; a weak D match, TRBD1 (5 bases). V was pared by 4 bases and J by 0 bases, with 15 bases between. CDR3 length: 16 amino acids. Germline V gene lookup returns CDR1 LGHDT and CDR2 YNNKEL (reference sequence). The CDR3 DNA is TGTGCCAGCAGCCCCTACTTTGGGGGTATGAACACTGAAGCTTTCTTT. Amino acids: CASSPYFGGMNTEAFF.

The chain joins TRBV4-1 to TRBJ2-5; perhaps TRBD1 as D (5 bases). The V gene's germline CDR1 is MGHRA and CDR2 YSYEKL. V lost 2 bases and J 5 bases, leaving 12 bases between the germline ends. This CDR3 has 14 residues. In nucleotides, the CDR3 is TGCGCCAGCAGCCAAACGACAGTCACTGAGACCCAGTACTTC. This encodes CASSQTTVTETQYF.

The chain recombines TRBV18 with TRBJ2-2; no firm D call. V was clipped by 4 bases and J by 0 bases, with 3 bases between them. Germline V gives CDR1 KGHSH, CDR2 LQKENI. The CDR3 consists of 13 residues. The CDR3 spells CASSRSNTGELFF. CDR3 nucleotides: TGTGCCAGCTCACGATCGAACACCGGGGAGCTGTTTTTT.

The rearrangement links TRBV28 to TRBJ2-5, with D perhaps matching TRBD1 (6 bases). The CDR3 consists of 14 residues. V lost 5 bases, J lost 2 bases, and 12 bases lay in between. Germline V gene sequence: CDR1 MDHEN, CDR2 SYDVKM. The CDR3 bases are TGTGCCAGCAGTACCCGGGACATTCAAGAGACCCAGTACTTC. Protein sequence: CASSTRDIQETQYF. The full variable domain, with the rest looked up from reference TRBV28 and TRBJ2-5, is DVKVTQSSRYLVKRTGEKVFLECVQDMDHENMFWYRQDPGLGLRLIYFSYDVKMKEKGDIPEGYSVSREKKERFSLILESASTNQTSMYLCASSTRDIQETQYFGPGTRLLVL.

The V gene is TRBV20-1, the J gene TRBJ1-1; 7 bases fit TRBD1. V gave up 5 bases and J gave up 4 bases; unmatched junction bases: 10. Germline V lookup: CDR1 DFQATT, CDR2 SNEGSKA (reference sequence). The CDR3 contains 14 residues. The CDR3 spells CSAYRQGTSTEAFF. CDR3 DNA: TGCAGTGCTTATAGACAGGGAACTAGCACTGAAGCTTTCTTT.

This clonotype has only a few counts. The rearrangement joins TRBV10-3 to TRBJ1-6; no firm D call. The CDR3 is 15 residues long. V was clipped by 10 bases and J by 4 bases, with 17 bases between them. Germline V gives CDR1 ENHRY, CDR2 SYGVKD. The CDR3 reads CATGPPVKYNSPLHF. In DNA form, the CDR3 reads TGTGCCACCGGGCCCCCCGTTAAGTATAATTCACCCCTCCACTTT.

The chain carries TRBV12-3 or TRBV12-4 and TRBJ2-3, with TRBD1 matching 8 bases. CDR3 length: 16 amino acids. V lost 7 bases, J lost 5 bases, and 14 bases stayed unmatched. The CDR3 nucleotides read TGTGCCAGCACCAAAAGAAGGAGACAGGGGCGAGATACGCAGTATTTT. Residues: CASTKRRRQGRDTQYF.

This clonotype was recorded once. The rearrangement links TRBV3-1 to TRBJ1-4; no definite D call. CDR1 is LGHDT, CDR2 YNNKEL, per germline (reference sequence). The V end was cut by 0 bases, the J end by 7 bases, with 15 bases between. The CDR3 contains 16 residues. This chain's CDR3 is CASSQDGRVQVEKLFF. CDR3 sequence (DNA): TGTGCCAGCAGCCAAGATGGGAGAGTCCAGGTTGAAAAACTGTTTTTT.